The clone carrying this T cell receptor (beta chain) was detected only a few times. Its antigen is as yet unknown. The V and J ends lost 4 bases and 7 bases respectively, with 16 bases between them. The CDR3 loop spans 14 amino acids. CDR1 and CDR2 from the germline V gene are MRHNA and SNTAGT. These data come from a study of human T cells and chemical hapten exposure. Whole-study context: DPC at 0.01% went onto the upper back in patch tests, read at 6 days. Study observations and caveats: While controls formed fewer of them, expanded TCRs formed significantly more large CDR3 similarity clusters.

The time point denotes: patch test 1, 2 weeks after DPC sensitization. As for treatment: therapeutic diphenylcyclopropenone sensitization with weekly scalp DPC. Before extraction, the whole blood was not fractionated, and total RNA was taken from it. TCRdb called the RACE reads again in MiXCR, with one record for every CDR3 protein. This table has 42,000 or so distinct CDR3 sequences, under 5% appearing once. The TCR sequence derives from a man between 50 and 59 years old with alopecia areata. Some clones in this sample may be carry-over from other donors' samples. The material was whole blood, obtained in connection with sensitization to the hapten diphenylcyclopropenone (DPC). The chain is built from TRBV6-4 and TRBJ1-1; a possible D gene is TRBD1 (5 bases). The CDR3 is CASSGQPGTGEAFF. In nucleotides, the CDR3 is TGTGCCAGCAGTGGCCAACCGGGGACTGGTGAAGCTTTCTTT.